These T cell receptor beta chains were read from a single sample in a study of blood T cell repertoires in COVID-19. The data were produced by immunoSEQ multiplex PCR, yet TCRdb's version contains in-frame clones alone and is incomplete. The table has some 80,000 clones, around 80% seen once. Sequencing was done on a sample of peripheral blood. The receptors stem from a human donor in a cohort sampled during active COVID-19. CDR3s include the opening cysteine and the closing phenylalanine or tryptophan. A D gene is named only where the DNA matches it firmly. Clone size, where shown, is once, few, many, or a class for clones that have expanded.

cdr3_length	d_call	v_call	clone_size	j_call	cdr3_nt	cdr3_aa
14	TRBD2	TRBV6-2/TRBV6-3	NA	TRBJ2-1	TGTGCCAGCAGCCGGAGCGGGGGGGCCAATGAGCAGTTCTTC	CASSRSGGANEQFF
14	NA	TRBV7-2	NA	TRBJ2-7	TGTGCCAGCAGCTCATCCCCCCTCGGGTCCGAGCAGTACTTC	CASSSSPLGSEQYF
20	TRBD1	TRBV6-1	NA	TRBJ1-5	TGTGCCAGCAGTGAAAAGGGGAGGGGACAGGGTGGTATCAGGGGCCAGCCCCAGCATTTT	CASSEKGRGQGGIRGQPQHF
12	NA	TRBV5-1	NA	TRBJ2-7	TGCGCCAGCAGCTACCTAAACTACGAGCAGTACTTC	CASSYLNYEQYF
17	NA	TRBV4-3	NA	TRBJ2-7	TGCGCCAGCAGCCAAGGCCCACAGGGAATCAGCTCCTACGAGCAGTACTTC	CASSQGPQGISSYEQYF
18	NA	TRBV11-2	NA	TRBJ1-2	TGTGCCAGCAGCTTAGGCTTTTTTACAAACCGCCGGAGCGGGGAAAGCACCTTC	CASSLGFFTNRRSGESTF
14	TRBD2	TRBV14	NA	TRBJ2-1	TGTGCCAGCAGCCCGAGCGGGGCGGGGACTCAACAGTTCTTC	CASSPSGAGTQQFF
13	TRBD1	TRBV30	NA	TRBJ1-2	TGTGCCTGTCCGGGACAGGGGGACTATGGCTACACCTTC	CACPGQGDYGYTF
14	NA	TRBV3-1/TRBV3-2	NA	TRBJ1-2	TGTGCCAGCAGCCAAGTACGATCTGGGGCTGGCTACACCTTC	CASSQVRSGAGYTF
13	TRBD1	TRBV7-2	few	TRBJ2-7	TGTGCCAGCAAGAGACAGGGAGCCTACGAGCAGTACTTC	CASKRQGAYEQYF
17	TRBD2	TRBV3-1/TRBV3-2	NA	TRBJ2-2	TGTGCCAGCAGCCGGGGACTAGCGGGGGCCGGAGGAGGGGAGCTGTTTTTT	CASSRGLAGAGGGELFF
16	TRBD1	TRBV9	NA	TRBJ1-3	TGTGCCAGCAGCGTAGATGAGGGGGCTTATGGAAACACCATATATTTT	CASSVDEGAYGNTIYF
17	NA	TRBV27	NA	TRBJ2-6	TGTGCCAGCAGTTTAGGAACAGGTTCTCCTGGGGCCAACGTCCTGACTTTC	CASSLGTGSPGANVLTF
12	NA	TRBV29-1	once	TRBJ2-1	TGCAGCGTTTCAACAGGGTACAATGAGCAGTTCTTC	CSVSTGYNEQFF
15	TRBD2	TRBV5-1	NA	TRBJ2-7	TGCGCCAGCAGCCCTAGCGGGGGGTTCCCCTACGAGCAGTACTTC	CASSPSGGFPYEQYF
16	TRBD1	TRBV14	NA	TRBJ2-7	TGTGCCAGCAGCCAAGTTGCGGACAGGGGTTCCTACGAGCAGTACTTC	CASSQVADRGSYEQYF
14	NA	TRBV9	NA	TRBJ2-2	TGTGCCAGCTCCAAAGCGGGCATCATCGGGGAGCTGTTTTTT	CASSKAGIIGELFF
15	NA	TRBV10-3	NA	TRBJ1-1	TGTGCCATCAGAGGGGCTCAACATCCGAACACTGAAGCTTTCTTT	CAIRGAQHPNTEAFF
15	TRBD2	TRBV5-5	NA	TRBJ2-7	TGTGCCACCAGAAGCGGGGGCCCTAGCTCCTACGAGCAGTACTTC	CATRSGGPSSYEQYF
14	TRBD1	TRBV5-1	NA	TRBJ1-1	TGCGCCAGCAGCCACGGACAGGGCGGCACTGAAGCTTTCTTT	CASSHGQGGTEAFF
13	NA	TRBV9	NA	TRBJ1-2	TGTGCCAGCAGCGTAATAACTAACTATGGCTACACCTTC	CASSVITNYGYTF
16	TRBD1	TRBV7-3	NA	TRBJ1-2	TGTGCCAGCAGCACAAGACAGGGGGCTACTAACTATGGCTACACCTTC	CASSTRQGATNYGYTF
16	NA	TRBV2	once	TRBJ1-6	TGTGCCAGCAGTGAAGCAGGCAGGGCTCGTGGTTCACCCCTCCACTTT	CASSEAGRARGSPLHF
15	NA	TRBV7-8	NA	TRBJ2-7	TGTGCCAGCAGCAAAAGGGGCCTCAGCTCCTACGAGCAGTACTTC	CASSKRGLSSYEQYF
14	NA	TRBV28	NA	TRBJ1-1	TGTGCCAGCAGGCCATTACAGGGGAACACTGAAGCTTTCTTT	CASRPLQGNTEAFF
17	NA	TRBV10-3	once	TRBJ2-1	TGTGCCATCAGTGATGGGCTAGCGTTAATATCCTACAATGAGCAGTTCTTC	CAISDGLALISYNEQFF
17	NA	TRBV2	once	TRBJ1-6	TGTGCCAGCAGTGAATCGCCCACAGGTAGCTTGCTTACACCCCTCCACTTT	CASSESPTGSLLTPLHF
13	TRBD1	TRBV9	NA	TRBJ2-7	TGTGCCAGCATCGGGGGGACAGGGTGCGAGCAGTACTTC	CASIGGTGCEQYF
15	NA	TRBV2	NA	TRBJ1-2	TGTGCCAGCAGTTTACAGGGACCACATCCCTATGGCTACACCTTC	CASSLQGPHPYGYTF
14	TRBD1	TRBV3-1/TRBV3-2	NA	TRBJ2-7	TGTGCCAGCAGCGAGGACAGGGGAGAAGGCGAGCAGTACTTC	CASSEDRGEGEQYF
12	TRBD2	TRBV30	NA	TRBJ2-7	TGTGCCTGGAAGTTGTCGGGAGGCGAGCAGTACTTC	CAWKLSGGEQYF
15	NA	TRBV6-5	NA	TRBJ1-1	TGTGCCAGCAGACGGGGAGGGCAGACGGGCACTGAAGCTTTCTTT	CASRRGGQTGTEAFF
15	TRBD1	TRBV7-2	once	TRBJ1-2	TGTGCCAGCAGACGTGCCACAGGGGATAACTATGGCTACACCTTC	CASRRATGDNYGYTF
13	NA	TRBV7-8	NA	TRBJ1-1	TGTGCCAGCAGCTTAGGTCAGGGTAACGAAGCTTTCTTT	CASSLGQGNEAFF
15	NA	TRBV4-1	NA	TRBJ1-1	TGCGCCAGCAGCCCGCATACAATGGTGAACACTGAAGCTTTCTTT	CASSPHTMVNTEAFF
12	NA	TRBV7-9	NA	TRBJ2-7	TGTGCCAGCAGCTTAGTAGCAGGGGAGCAGTACTTC	CASSLVAGEQYF
15	TRBD2	TRBV11-3	NA	TRBJ2-1	TGTGCCAGCAGCTACGGGACTAGCGTCCTTAGTGAGCAGTTCTTC	CASSYGTSVLSEQFF
14	TRBD1	TRBV6-2/TRBV6-3	NA	TRBJ1-2	TGTGCCAGCAGTTACCCGGACAGGGTCTATGGCTACACCTTC	CASSYPDRVYGYTF
17	NA	TRBV21-1	NA	TRBJ1-1	TGTGCCAGCAGCAAAGGGGGTCAGGGGCTTAAATTCACTGAAGCTTTCTTT	CASSKGGQGLKFTEAFF
14	TRBD1	TRBV11-3	NA	TRBJ1-4	TGTGCCAGCAGCCCGGGACAGGGGAATGAAAAACTGTTTTTT	CASSPGQGNEKLFF
15	NA	TRBV5-1	once	TRBJ1-1	TGCGCCAGCAGCTTGAACTCAGGCTTGAACACTGAAGCTTTCTTT	CASSLNSGLNTEAFF
12	NA	TRBV5-6	few	TRBJ1-5	TGTGCCAGCAGTTCGGGAGATCAGCCCCAGCATTTT	CASSSGDQPQHF
15	NA	TRBV5-1	NA	TRBJ2-1	TGCGCCAGCAGCTTGTCTCAGGTCTCCTACAATGAGCAGTTCTTC	CASSLSQVSYNEQFF
15	TRBD2	TRBV3-1/TRBV3-2	NA	TRBJ2-5	TGTGCCAGCAGCCAACGGTGGGGGGGAGGGGAGACCCAGTACTTC	CASSQRWGGGETQYF
15	NA	TRBV27	NA	TRBJ1-1	TGTGCCAGCAGCCGACTGACCGAAACCGGTACTGAAGCTTTCTTT	CASSRLTETGTEAFF
17	TRBD2	TRBV5-4	NA	TRBJ2-7	TGTGCCAGCAGCTTGAGTCCTAGCGGGGGGCTATTCTACGAGCAGTACTTC	CASSLSPSGGLFYEQYF
14	NA	TRBV5-1	NA	TRBJ1-3	TGCGCCAGCAGCTTGGCCGGGTCTGGAAACACCATATATTTT	CASSLAGSGNTIYF
17	TRBD2	TRBV7-2	few	TRBJ2-7	TGTGCCAGCAGCTTAGCCCACGGGGGACTAGCGGGGTACGAGCAGTACTTC	CASSLAHGGLAGYEQYF
11	NA	TRBV3-1/TRBV3-2	NA	TRBJ1-2	TGTGCCAGCAGTGAGGGTTATGGCTACACCTTC	CASSEGYGYTF
14	NA	TRBV21-1	NA	TRBJ1-2	TGTGCCAGCAGCAATGCGGGGCCGATCTATGGCTACACCTTC	CASSNAGPIYGYTF
15	NA	TRBV5-5	NA	TRBJ1-4	TGTGCCAGCAGCCCCGGGAGTCCTTCCTCTGAAAAACTGTTTTTT	CASSPGSPSSEKLFF
15	TRBD1	TRBV3-1/TRBV3-2	NA	TRBJ1-2	TGTGCCAGCCGGAGAACAGGGGCGCCTCTCTATGGCTACACCTTC	CASRRTGAPLYGYTF
15	TRBD2	TRBV7-9	NA	TRBJ2-1	TGTGCCAGCAGCTTATTGCGGGGGGGGCCTCAGGAGCAGTTCTTC	CASSLLRGGPQEQFF
14	NA	TRBV12-5	NA	TRBJ1-2	TGTGCTAGTGCTCCGGGGTACGAAAACTATGGCTACACCTTC	CASAPGYENYGYTF
13	NA	TRBV4-3	few	TRBJ1-6	TGCGCCAGCAGCCAAGCAGGGGTGTCACCCCTCCACTTT	CASSQAGVSPLHF
14	TRBD1	TRBV27	NA	TRBJ1-1	TGTGCCAGCAGTTTTCGGGACAGGAACACTGAAGCTTTCTTT	CASSFRDRNTEAFF
16	NA	TRBV21-1	NA	TRBJ1-2	TGTGCCAGCAGCAAAGTACAGGGCGGTCCTAACTATGGCTACACCTTC	CASSKVQGGPNYGYTF
15	NA	TRBV13	NA	TRBJ1-6	TGTGCCAGCAGAGCTTATAATCTCGGGAATTCACCCCTCCACTTT	CASRAYNLGNSPLHF
14	TRBD1	TRBV6-5	NA	TRBJ1-4	TGTGCCAGCAGTCCGACAGGGATGGGAGAAAAACTGTTTTTT	CASSPTGMGEKLFF